The 28 T cell receptor beta chains in this list originate from one sample, sequenced in a study of technical replicates of blood from a handful of donors. Produced via immunoSEQ multiplex PCR; TCRdb's table is partial and in-frame only. The sample contains 50,000 to 70,000 clones, 90% to 95% of which appear only once. The specimen sequenced was PBMCs. The receptors here all came from a human donor in good health. Some clones in this sample may be carry-over from other donors' samples.

The chain employs TRBV6-1 and TRBJ2-3; TRBD2 might be the D (7 bases). With 1 base removed from V and 6 bases from J, the gap between germline ends came to 14 bases. This CDR3 has 15 residues. Germline V gene data show CDR1 as MNHNS and CDR2 as SASEGT. The CDR3: CASSEVWGGLDTQYF. The CDR3 nucleotides are TGTGCCAGCAGTGAAGTTTGGGGGGGGCTGGATACGCAGTATTTT.

This clone showed up just once. V and J are TRBV11-2 and TRBJ2-3, with 8 nucleotides matching TRBD2. Germline V gives CDR1 SGHAT, CDR2 FQNNGV. The CDR3 sequence is 16 residues long. V trimming: 1 base; J trimming: 1 base; junction bases outside the gene matches: 4. CDR3 sequence (DNA): TGTGCCAGCAGCTTAGGATGGCGGGAGGGCACAGATACGCAGTATTTT. Translating it yields CASSLGWREGTDTQYF.

The genes are TRBV7-6 and TRBJ2-7, with 7 bases fitting TRBD2. The CDR3 consists of 16 residues. Per germline, CDR1 SGHVS and CDR2 FNYEAQ. With V trimmed by 1 base and J by 2 bases, 8 bases remained unmatched. The CDR3 sequence is CASSLVQTGLTYEQYF. CDR3 sequence (DNA): TGTGCCAGCAGCTTAGTACAAACGGGACTAACCTACGAGCAGTACTTC.

V usage is TRBV19 and J usage is TRBJ1-2; 8 bases match TRBD1. This CDR3 spans 14 amino acids. Trimming at V came to 5 bases and at J to 1 base, leaving 3 bases not matched to a gene. From germline, CDR1 is LNHDA and CDR2 SQIVND (reference sequence). In DNA, the CDR3 is TGTGCCAGTAGTGCGACAGGGGTTAACTATGGCTACACCTTC. Amino acid sequence: CASSATGVNYGYTF. The whole variable domain, remainder taken from reference TRBV19 and TRBJ1-2, is DGGITQSPKYLFRKEGQNVTLSCEQNLNHDAMYWYRQDPGQGLRLIYYSQIVNDFQKGDIAEGYSVSREKKESFPLTVTSAQKNPTAFYLCASSATGVNYGYTFGSGTRLTVV.

This sequence joins TRBV9 and TRBJ2-7, with D possibly being TRBD1 (6 bases). The CDR3 consists of 13 residues. The ends were cut back, 3 bases at V and 2 bases at J, with 9 bases in the middle. Germline loops: CDR1 SGDLS, CDR2 YYNGEE. CDR3 region: CASSGGQTYEQYF. DNA for the CDR3: TGTGCCAGCAGCGGCGGACAGACCTACGAGCAGTACTTC.

The rearrangement links TRBV4-1 to TRBJ2-3; possibly TRBD2 for D (6 bases). The CDR3 is made up of 14 amino acids. Germline CDR1 MGHRA, CDR2 YSYEKL. V dropped 4 bases and J dropped 2 bases, with 10 bases sitting between them. The CDR3 is CASSRGGATDTQYF. The CDR3 nucleotides read TGCGCCAGCAGCCGAGGAGGGGCCACAGATACGCAGTATTTT.

The chain employs TRBV6-5 and TRBJ1-1; possible D gene TRBD1, 5 bases. V lost 3 bases and J lost 4, with 15 bases in between. The length of the CDR3 is 15 residues. Germline-derived CDR1 and CDR2 are MNHEY and SVGAGI. CDR3 DNA: TGTGCCAGCAGTTATTCAGGGTCCCCGACCACTGAAGCTTTCTTT. Its translation is CASSYSGSPTTEAFF.

V gene TRBV13 combines with J gene TRBJ2-7, with 15 bases lining up with TRBD2. This CDR3 has 15 amino acids. The V gene end was trimmed by 6 bases and the J gene end by 3 bases; junction bases not matched to a gene: 3. CDR1 and CDR2 (germline): PRHDT, FYEKMQ (reference sequence). Here the CDR3 reads CASRPGLAGGYEQYF. The DNA for the CDR3 is TGTGCCAGCAGACCGGGACTAGCGGGGGGCTACGAGCAGTACTTC.

The CDR3 DNA sequence: TGCAGCGGGGGGGGGAGAAATACGCAGTATTTT. Its protein is CSGGGRNTQYF. The chain is built from TRBV29-1 and TRBJ2-3; 7 bases match TRBD2. This CDR3 contains 11 residues. Germline CDR1 reads SQVTM; CDR2 reads ANQGSEA. Trimming cost V 7 bases and J 7 bases; bases outside gene matches: 5.

The chain couples TRBV19 to TRBJ1-5; D gene unclear. The CDR3 loop spans 13 amino acids. With 6 bases removed from V and 8 bases from J, the gap between germline ends came to 14 bases. Germline V gives CDR1 LNHDA, CDR2 SQIVND (reference sequence). The CDR3 reads CASSLGSPEPQHF. In nucleotides, the CDR3 is TGTGCCAGTAGCCTGGGCAGTCCCGAGCCCCAGCATTTT.

The chain combines TRBV10-3 with TRBJ2-3; no reliable D call. This CDR3 comprises 14 residues. V was cut by 3 bases and J by 3 bases, with 10 bases left in between. Per germline, CDR1 ENHRY and CDR2 SYGVKD. The DNA for the CDR3 is TGTGCCATCAGTGACACGGCGGAGACAGATACGCAGTATTTT. Residues: CAISDTAETDTQYF.

The rearrangement uses TRBV7-2 and TRBJ1-2; D possibly corresponds to TRBD1 (5 bases). Germline-derived CDR1 and CDR2 are SGHTA and FQGNSA. V was cut by 5 bases and J by 4 bases, with 17 bases left in between. CDR3 size: 15 residues. CDR3 nucleotide sequence: TGTGCCAGCAGCGGCCGATCAGGGTCTGGCTATGGCTACACCTTC. Protein sequence: CASSGRSGSGYGYTF.

The chain has TRBV5-1 and TRBJ2-2; 8 bases match TRBD2. The CDR3 consists of 17 residues. The trim removed 0 bases at V and 4 bases at J, leaving 8 bases unmatched. CDR1 and CDR2 from the germline V gene are SGHRS and YFSETQ. The CDR3: CASSLDSGTSRTGELFF. The CDR3 DNA sequence: TGCGCCAGCAGCTTGGATTCTGGGACTAGTCGCACCGGGGAGCTGTTTTTT.

V gene TRBV30 combines with J gene TRBJ2-2; perhaps TRBD1 as D (6 bases). V was clipped by 4 bases and J by 4 bases, with 16 bases between them. The length of the CDR3 is 15 residues. CDR1 GTSNPN and CDR2 SVGIG come from the germline V gene (reference sequence). The CDR3 region has the DNA TGTGCCTGGACCCTCCGGACAGACCTCACCGGGGAGCTGTTTTTT. Encoded protein: CAWTLRTDLTGELFF.

The chain links TRBV27 to TRBJ2-7, with a weak D call TRBD1 (7 bases). There are 14 residues in the CDR3. CDR1 MNHEY and CDR2 SMNVEV come from the germline V gene (reference sequence). The germline V and J ends were trimmed by 6 bases and 2 bases, with 14 bases remaining between them. CDR3: CASSDGGQPYEQYF. In nucleotides, the CDR3 is TGTGCCAGCAGCGACGGGGGACAGCCCTACGAGCAGTACTTC.

The chain combines TRBV7-3 with TRBJ2-7, with 7 positions matching TRBD1. Germline values: CDR1 SGHTA, CDR2 FQGTGA. There are 14 residues in the CDR3. V lost 3 bases, J lost 3 bases, and 5 bases stayed unmatched. The CDR3 loop is CASSLTGFHYEQYF. In DNA form, the CDR3 reads TGTGCCAGCAGCTTGACAGGGTTCCACTACGAGCAGTACTTC.

The table lists this clone with a few counts. The J gene is TRBJ2-7, the V gene TRBV10-3; D may be TRBD1 (5 bases). V lost 2 bases to trimming and J lost 3 bases, with 11 bases between them. The CDR3 has 14 amino acids. Germline V CDR1 and CDR2: ENHRY, SYGVKD. CDR3 in DNA: TGTGCCATCAGTGAGGACAGAAGAAGCTACGAGCAGTACTTC. It translates to CAISEDRRSYEQYF.

The chain uses TRBV2 and TRBJ1-2; tentative D call: TRBD1 (6 bases). Trimming took 7 bases from V and 4 from J, leaving 19 bases between them. CDR3 length: 15 residues. The germline V gene has CDR1 SNHLY and CDR2 FYNNEI. The CDR3 DNA is TGTGCCAGCACCAACCGGGACACATCATCCTATGGCTACACCTTC. The encoded protein is CASTNRDTSSYGYTF.

A single count supports this clone. V is TRBV7-9 and J is TRBJ1-1, with D maybe TRBD1 (5 bases). Germline assignment: CDR1 SEHNR and CDR2 FQNEAQ (reference sequence). The CDR3 runs 16 residues. Between the trimmed V and J ends, which lost 5 bases and 1 base, there was a span of 17 bases. Here the CDR3 reads CASSRVGGAGNTEAFF. The CDR3 nucleotides are TGTGCCAGCAGCCGCGTCGGCGGGGCGGGGAACACTGAAGCTTTCTTT.

Here the CDR3 reads CASSQGQIGKLFF. The DNA for the CDR3 is TGCGCCAGCAGCCAGGGACAGATCGGAAAACTGTTTTTT. This chain joins TRBV5-1 and TRBJ1-4, with 7 bases aligning to TRBD1. The junction had 7 bases not matched to a gene; V was cut back by 4 bases and J by 10 bases. Germline V gene lookup returns CDR1 SGHRS and CDR2 YFSETQ. The CDR3 is 13 residues long.

This rearrangement joins TRBV28 to TRBJ2-2; D is undetermined. In germline, CDR1 is MDHEN, CDR2 SYDVKM. V lost 2 bases, J lost 6 bases, and 4 bases lay in between. The length of the CDR3 is 12 residues. CDR3: CASSLGAGELFF. The CDR3 DNA sequence: TGTGCCAGCAGTTTAGGAGCCGGGGAGCTGTTTTTT.

CDR3 nucleotide sequence: TGCGCCAGCAGCCAAGGGGGCCTCGGCAGGGGGCGAAAGGGCTACACCTTC. This gives the protein CASSQGGLGRGRKGYTF. This chain uses TRBV4-3 with TRBJ1-2; 8 positions agree with TRBD1. Germline V gene sequence: CDR1 LGHNA, CDR2 YSLEER. V gave up 1 base and J gave up 8 bases; unmatched junction bases: 15. The CDR3 loop spans 17 amino acids.

This clone counts as medium-sized. V and J are TRBV7-9 and TRBJ1-2; 7 nucleotides line up with TRBD1. The length of the CDR3 is 15 residues. Germline assignment: CDR1 SEHNR and CDR2 FQNEAQ (reference sequence). Unmatched junction bases numbered 19, after V lost 4 bases and J lost 14 bases. The DNA for the CDR3 is TGTGCCAGCAGCTCAAGGACAGGACTCTTTCACGTTCGGACCTTC. Protein sequence: CASSSRTGLFHVRTF.

This clone occurred once. This chain connects TRBV7-8 to TRBJ2-6; no definite D call. The CDR3 is made up of 15 amino acids. The germline CDR1 and CDR2 sequences are SGHVS and FQNEAQ. Trimming took off 4 bases at V and 4 bases at J, with 11 bases between the two ends. The CDR3 loop is CASSSWADGANVLTF. The CDR3 DNA sequence: TGTGCCAGCAGCTCTTGGGCAGACGGGGCCAACGTCCTGACTTTC.

The rearrangement uses TRBV7-2 and TRBJ2-7; 11 nucleotides match TRBD2. V lost 2 bases, J lost 6 bases, and 0 bases stayed unmatched. The germline gives CDR1 SGHTA, CDR2 FQGNSA. The CDR3 has 13 residues. The CDR3 region is CASSLLAGGEQYF. The CDR3 DNA sequence: TGTGCCAGCAGCTTACTAGCGGGAGGCGAGCAGTACTTC.

This chain uses TRBV28 with TRBJ1-2; D might be TRBD1 (6 bases). V was pared by 8 bases and J by 4 bases, with 20 bases between. This CDR3 is 15 amino acids long. CDR1 and CDR2 from the germline V gene are MDHEN and SYDVKM. CDR3 DNA: TGTGCCAGCTTCGCATTGGTTGGGGGGGCCTATGGCTACACCTTC. It specifies CASFALVGGAYGYTF.

The chain uses TRBV5-1 and TRBJ2-7, with 10 nucleotides matching TRBD2. The CDR3 runs to 14 residues. Trimming removed 1 base from V and 4 bases from J; junction bases left unmatched: 2. Germline V gene sequence: CDR1 SGHRS, CDR2 YFSETQ. This CDR3 reads CASSLTSGIYEQYF. CDR3 nucleotides: TGCGCCAGCAGCTTGACTAGCGGGATATACGAGCAGTACTTC.

This clone was detected once. The gene calls are TRBV28 and TRBJ1-6, with D tentatively TRBD1 (5 bases). V was clipped by 8 bases and J by 6 bases, with 14 bases between them. Germline V gene lookup returns CDR1 MDHEN and CDR2 SYDVKM. The CDR3 totals 14 residues. The CDR3 sequence is CASGADVGNSPLHF. The CDR3 bases are TGTGCCAGCGGGGCCGATGTAGGTAATTCACCCCTCCACTTT.